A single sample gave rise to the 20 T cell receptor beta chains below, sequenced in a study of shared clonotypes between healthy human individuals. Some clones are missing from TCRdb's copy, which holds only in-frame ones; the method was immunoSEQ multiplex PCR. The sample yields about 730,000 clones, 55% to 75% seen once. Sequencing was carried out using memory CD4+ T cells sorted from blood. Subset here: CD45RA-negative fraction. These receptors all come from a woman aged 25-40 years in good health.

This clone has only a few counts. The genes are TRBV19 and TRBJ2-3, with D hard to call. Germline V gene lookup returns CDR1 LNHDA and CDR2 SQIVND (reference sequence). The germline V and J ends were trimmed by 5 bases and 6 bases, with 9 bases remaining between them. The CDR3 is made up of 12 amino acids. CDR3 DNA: TGTGCCAGTAGTCAAAAGAGGGATACGCAGTATTTT. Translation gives CASSQKRDTQYF.

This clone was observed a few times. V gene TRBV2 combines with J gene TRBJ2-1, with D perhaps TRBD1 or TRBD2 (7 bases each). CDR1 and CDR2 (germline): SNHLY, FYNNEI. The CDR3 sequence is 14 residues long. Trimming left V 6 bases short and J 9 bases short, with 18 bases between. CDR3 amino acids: CASRKPDREGEQFF. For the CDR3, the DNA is TGTGCCAGCAGGAAACCCGACAGGGAGGGTGAGCAGTTCTTC.

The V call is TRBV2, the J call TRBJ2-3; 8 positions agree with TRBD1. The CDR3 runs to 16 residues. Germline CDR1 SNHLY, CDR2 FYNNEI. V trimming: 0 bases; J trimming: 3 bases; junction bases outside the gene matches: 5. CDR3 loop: CASSEARTGKTDTQYF. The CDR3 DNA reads TGTGCCAGCAGTGAAGCGCGGACAGGGAAGACAGATACGCAGTATTTT.

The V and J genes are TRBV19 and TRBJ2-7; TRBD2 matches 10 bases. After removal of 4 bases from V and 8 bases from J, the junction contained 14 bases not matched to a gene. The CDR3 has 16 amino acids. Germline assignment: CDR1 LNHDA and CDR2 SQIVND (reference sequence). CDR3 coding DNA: TGTGCCAGTAGTACAGGGGGGACTAGCGATTCTACGAAGCAGTACTTC. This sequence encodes CASSTGGTSDSTKQYF.

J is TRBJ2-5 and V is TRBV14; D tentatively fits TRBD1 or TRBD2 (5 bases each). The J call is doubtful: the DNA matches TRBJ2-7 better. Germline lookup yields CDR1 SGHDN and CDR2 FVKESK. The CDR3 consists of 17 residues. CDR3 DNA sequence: TGTGCCAGCAGCCAAGGCGTTCTAAGGGGCGGGTCCTACGAGCAGTACTTC. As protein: CASSQGVLRGGSYEQYF.

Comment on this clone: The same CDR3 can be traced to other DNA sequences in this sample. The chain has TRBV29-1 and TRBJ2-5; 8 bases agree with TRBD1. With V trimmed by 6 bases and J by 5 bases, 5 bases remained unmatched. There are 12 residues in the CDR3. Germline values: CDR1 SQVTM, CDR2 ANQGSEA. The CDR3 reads CSVRTGLETQYF. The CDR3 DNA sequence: TGCAGCGTGAGGACAGGGCTTGAGACCCAGTACTTC. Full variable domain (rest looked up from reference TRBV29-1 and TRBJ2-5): SAVISQKPSRDICQRGTSLTIQCQVDSQVTMMFWYRQQPGQSLTLIATANQGSEATYESGFVIDKFPISRPNLTFSTLTVSNMSPEDSSIYLCSVRTGLETQYFGPGTRLLVL.

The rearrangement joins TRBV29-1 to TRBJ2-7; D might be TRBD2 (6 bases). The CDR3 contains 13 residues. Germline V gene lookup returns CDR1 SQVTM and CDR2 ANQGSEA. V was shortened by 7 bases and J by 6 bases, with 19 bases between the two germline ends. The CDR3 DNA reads TGCAGCGCCCGGGACTTCGTTAGGGGCGAGCAGTACTTC. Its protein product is CSARDFVRGEQYF.

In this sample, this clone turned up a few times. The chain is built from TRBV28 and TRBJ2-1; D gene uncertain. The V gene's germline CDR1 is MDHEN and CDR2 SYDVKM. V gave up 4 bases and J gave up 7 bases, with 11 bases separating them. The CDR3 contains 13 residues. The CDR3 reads CASSWERFNEQFF. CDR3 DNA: TGTGCCAGCAGTTGGGAACGATTTAATGAGCAGTTCTTC.

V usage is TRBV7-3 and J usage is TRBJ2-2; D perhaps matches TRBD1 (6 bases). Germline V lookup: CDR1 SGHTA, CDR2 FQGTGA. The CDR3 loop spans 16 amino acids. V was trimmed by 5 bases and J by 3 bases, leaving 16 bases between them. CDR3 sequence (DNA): TGTGCCAGCAGCCCTCACCCTCAGGGGTACACCGGGGAGCTGTTTTTT. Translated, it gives CASSPHPQGYTGELFF.

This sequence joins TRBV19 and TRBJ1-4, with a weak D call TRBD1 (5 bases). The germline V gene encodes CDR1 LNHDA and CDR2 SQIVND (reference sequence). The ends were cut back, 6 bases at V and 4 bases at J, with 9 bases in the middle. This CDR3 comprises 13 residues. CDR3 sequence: CASSETVNEKLFF. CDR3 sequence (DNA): TGTGCCAGTAGCGAGACAGTTAATGAAAAACTGTTTTTT.

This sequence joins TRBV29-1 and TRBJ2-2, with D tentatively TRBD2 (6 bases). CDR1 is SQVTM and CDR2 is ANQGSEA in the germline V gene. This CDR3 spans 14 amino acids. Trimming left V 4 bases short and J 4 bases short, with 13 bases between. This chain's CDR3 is CSVARGKATGELFF. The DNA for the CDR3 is TGCAGCGTTGCTCGGGGGAAGGCCACCGGGGAGCTGTTTTTT.

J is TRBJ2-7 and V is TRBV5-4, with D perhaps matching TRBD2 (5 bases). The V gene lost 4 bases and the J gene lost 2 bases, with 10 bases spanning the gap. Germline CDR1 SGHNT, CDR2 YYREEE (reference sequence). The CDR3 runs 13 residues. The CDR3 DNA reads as TGTGCCAGCAGCCCTCCGGGAACCTACGAGCAGTACTTC. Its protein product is CASSPPGTYEQYF.

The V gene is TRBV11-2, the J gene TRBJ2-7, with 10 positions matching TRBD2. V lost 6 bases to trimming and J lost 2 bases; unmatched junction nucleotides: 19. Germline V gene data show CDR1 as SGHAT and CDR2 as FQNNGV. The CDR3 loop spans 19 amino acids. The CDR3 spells CASREDRLAGRIFPYEQYF. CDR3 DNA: TGTGCCAGCAGGGAAGATCGACTAGCGGGCCGCATATTTCCCTACGAGCAGTACTTC.

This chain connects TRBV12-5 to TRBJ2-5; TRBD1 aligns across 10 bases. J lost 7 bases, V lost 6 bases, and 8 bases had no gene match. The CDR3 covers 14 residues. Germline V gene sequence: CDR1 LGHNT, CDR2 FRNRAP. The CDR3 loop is CASGPGQGEGTQYF. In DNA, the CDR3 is TGTGCTAGTGGCCCTGGACAGGGGGAAGGGACCCAGTACTTC.

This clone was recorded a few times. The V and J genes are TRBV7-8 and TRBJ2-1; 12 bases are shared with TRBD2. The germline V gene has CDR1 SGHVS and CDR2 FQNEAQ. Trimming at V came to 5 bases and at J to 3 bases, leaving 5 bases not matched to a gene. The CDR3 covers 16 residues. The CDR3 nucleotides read TGTGCCAGCAGCCCACGGGGACTAGCGGGCTACAATGAGCAGTTCTTC. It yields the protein CASSPRGLAGYNEQFF.

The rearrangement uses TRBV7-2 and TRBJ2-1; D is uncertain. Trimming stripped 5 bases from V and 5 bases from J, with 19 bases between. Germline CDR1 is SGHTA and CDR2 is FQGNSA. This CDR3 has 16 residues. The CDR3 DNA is TGTGCCAGCAGCCAACACAACGTTAGGGTCAACAATGAGCAGTTCTTC. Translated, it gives CASSQHNVRVNNEQFF. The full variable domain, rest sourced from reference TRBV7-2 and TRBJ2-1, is GAGVSQSPSNKVTEKGKDVELRCDPISGHTALYWYRQSLGQGLEFLIYFQGNSAPDKSGLPSDRFSAERTGGSVSTLTIQRTQQEDSAVYLCASSQHNVRVNNEQFFGPGTRLTVL.

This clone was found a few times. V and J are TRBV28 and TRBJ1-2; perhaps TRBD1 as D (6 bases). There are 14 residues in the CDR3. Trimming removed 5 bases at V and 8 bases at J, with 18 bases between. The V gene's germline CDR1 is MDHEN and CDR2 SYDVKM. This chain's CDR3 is CASSLPTGSRGYTF. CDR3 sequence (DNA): TGTGCCAGCAGTCTCCCTACAGGGTCCAGAGGCTACACCTTC.

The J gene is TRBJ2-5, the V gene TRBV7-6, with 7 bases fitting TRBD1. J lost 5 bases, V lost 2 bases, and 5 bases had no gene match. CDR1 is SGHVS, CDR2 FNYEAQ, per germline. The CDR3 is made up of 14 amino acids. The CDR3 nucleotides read TGTGCCAGCAGCTTACGACAGGGTGGGGAGACCCAGTACTTC. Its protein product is CASSLRQGGETQYF.

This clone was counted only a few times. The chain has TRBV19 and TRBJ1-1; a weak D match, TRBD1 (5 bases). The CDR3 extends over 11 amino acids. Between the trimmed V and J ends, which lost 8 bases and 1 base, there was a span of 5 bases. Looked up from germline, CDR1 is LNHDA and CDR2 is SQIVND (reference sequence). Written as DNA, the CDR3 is TGTGCCAGTGGGGGGAACACTGAAGCTTTCTTT. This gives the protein CASGGNTEAFF.

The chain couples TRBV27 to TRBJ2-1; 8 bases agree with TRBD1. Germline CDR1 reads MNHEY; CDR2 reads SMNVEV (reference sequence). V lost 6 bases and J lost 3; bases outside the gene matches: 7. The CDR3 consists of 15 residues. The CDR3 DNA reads TGTGCCAGCAGGGATAGGACAGGGAACTACAATGAGCAGTTCTTC. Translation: CASRDRTGNYNEQFF.